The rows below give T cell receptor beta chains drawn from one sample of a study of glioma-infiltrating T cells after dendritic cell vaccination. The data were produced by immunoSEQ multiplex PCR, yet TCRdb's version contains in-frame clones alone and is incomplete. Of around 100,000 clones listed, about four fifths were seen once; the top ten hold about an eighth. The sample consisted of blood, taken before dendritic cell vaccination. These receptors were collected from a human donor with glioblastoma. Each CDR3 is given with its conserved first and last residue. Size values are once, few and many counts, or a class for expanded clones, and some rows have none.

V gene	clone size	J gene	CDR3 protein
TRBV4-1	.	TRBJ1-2	CASSQVDRGVIGYTF
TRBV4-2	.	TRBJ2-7	CASSQDLPPGVYEQYF
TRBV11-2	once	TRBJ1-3	CASSYSPVFLSGNTIYF
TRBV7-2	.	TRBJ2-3	CASSTLAGGLGTQYF
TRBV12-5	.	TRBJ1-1	CASGPLGMRAEAFF
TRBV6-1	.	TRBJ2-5	CASSTGRGFGETQYF
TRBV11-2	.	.	CASSFNKMSYEQYF
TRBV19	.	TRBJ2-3	CASTSGGTDTQYF
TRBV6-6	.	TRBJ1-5	CASSYGQGSQPQHF
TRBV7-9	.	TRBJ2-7	CASSSGTGRQDEQYF
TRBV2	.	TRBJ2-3	CATAEGGGGDTQYF